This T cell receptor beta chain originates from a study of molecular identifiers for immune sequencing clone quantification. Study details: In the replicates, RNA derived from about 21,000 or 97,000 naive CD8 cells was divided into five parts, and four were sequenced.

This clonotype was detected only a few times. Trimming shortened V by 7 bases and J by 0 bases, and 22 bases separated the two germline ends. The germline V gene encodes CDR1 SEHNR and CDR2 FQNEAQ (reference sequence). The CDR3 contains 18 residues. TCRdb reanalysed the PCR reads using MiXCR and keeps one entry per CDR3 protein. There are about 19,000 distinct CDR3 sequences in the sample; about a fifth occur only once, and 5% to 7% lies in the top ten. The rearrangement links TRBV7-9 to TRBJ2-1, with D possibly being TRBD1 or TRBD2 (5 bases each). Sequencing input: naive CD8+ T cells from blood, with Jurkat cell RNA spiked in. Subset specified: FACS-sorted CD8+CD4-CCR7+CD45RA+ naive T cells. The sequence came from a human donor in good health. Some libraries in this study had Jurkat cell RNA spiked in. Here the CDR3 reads CASNDLGVAGSSYNEQFF. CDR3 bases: TGTGCCAGCAACGATTTAGGTGTTGCAGGGAGCTCCTACAATGAGCAGTTCTTC.